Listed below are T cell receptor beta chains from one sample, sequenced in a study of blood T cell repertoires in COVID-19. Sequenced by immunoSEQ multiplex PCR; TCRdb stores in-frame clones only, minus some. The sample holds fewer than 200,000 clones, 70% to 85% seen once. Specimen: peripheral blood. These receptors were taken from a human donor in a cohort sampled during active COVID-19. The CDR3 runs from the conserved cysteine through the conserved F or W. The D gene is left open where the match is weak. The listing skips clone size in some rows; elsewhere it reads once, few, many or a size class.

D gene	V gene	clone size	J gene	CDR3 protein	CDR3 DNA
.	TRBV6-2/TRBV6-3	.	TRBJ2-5	CASSLGIQETQYF	TGTGCCAGCAGCTTGGGCATCCAGGAGACCCAGTACTTC
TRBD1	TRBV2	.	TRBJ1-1	CASTVGTGNTEAFF	TGTGCCAGCACGGTTGGGACAGGGAACACTGAAGCTTTCTTT
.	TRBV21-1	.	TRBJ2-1	CASSKGEGLRFF	TGTGCCAGCAGCAAAGGCGAGGGCCTCAGGTTCTTC
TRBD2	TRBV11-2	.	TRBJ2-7	CASSLELAAYEQYF	TGTGCCAGCAGCTTAGAACTAGCGGCCTACGAGCAGTACTTC
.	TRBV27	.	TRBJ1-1	CASSLYGGRPGNTEAFF	TGTGCCAGCAGTTTATACGGGGGGCGTCCAGGTAACACTGAAGCTTTCTTT
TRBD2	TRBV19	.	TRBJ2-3	CASSETSGGSDTQYF	TGTGCCAGTAGTGAGACTAGCGGGGGGTCAGATACGCAGTATTTT
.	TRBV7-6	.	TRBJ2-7	CASSLTDATYEQYF	TGTGCCAGCAGCTTGACAGATGCCACCTACGAGCAGTACTTC
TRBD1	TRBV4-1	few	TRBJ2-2	CASSTRGTTLNTGELFF	TGCGCCAGCAGCACCAGGGGGACCACCCTGAACACCGGGGAGCTGTTTTTT
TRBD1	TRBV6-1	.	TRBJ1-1	CASSESRGYTEAFF	TGTGCCAGCAGTGAAAGCAGGGGGTACACTGAAGCTTTCTTT
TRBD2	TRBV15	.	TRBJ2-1	CATSRDPSGGYNEQFF	TGTGCCACCAGCAGAGATCCAAGCGGGGGCTACAATGAGCAGTTCTTC
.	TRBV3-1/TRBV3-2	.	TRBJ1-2	CASSQGAAGVVGYTF	TGTGCCAGCAGCCAAGGGGCGGCCGGGGTCGTTGGCTACACCTTC
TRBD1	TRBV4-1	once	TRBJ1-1	CASSLRRAGGGTEAFF	TGCGCCAGCAGCCTCAGACGGGCAGGGGGCGGCACTGAAGCTTTCTTT
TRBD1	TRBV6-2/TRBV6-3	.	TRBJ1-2	CASSLPGQGENDYTF	TGTGCCAGCAGCCTTCCTGGACAGGGGGAAAATGACTACACCTTC
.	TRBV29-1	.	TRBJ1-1	CSVDYGTSPEAFF	TGCAGCGTTGACTACGGGACATCCCCTGAAGCTTTCTTT
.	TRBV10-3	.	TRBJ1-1	CAIRRQTNTEAFF	TGTGCCATCAGGAGACAGACGAACACTGAAGCTTTCTTT
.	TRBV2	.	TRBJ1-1	CASSGGANTEAFF	TGTGCCAGCAGCGGGGGGGCGAACACTGAAGCTTTCTTT
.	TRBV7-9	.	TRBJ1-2	CASRSTALVSGYTF	TGTGCCAGCCGATCGACAGCCCTAGTGAGTGGCTACACCTTC
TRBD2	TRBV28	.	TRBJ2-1	CASIEGRDYNEQFF	TGTGCCAGCATCGAAGGGAGGGACTACAATGAGCAGTTCTTC
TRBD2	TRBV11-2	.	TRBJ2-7	CASSLVASGGSPSYEQYF	TGTGCCAGCAGCTTAGTGGCTAGCGGGGGTTCGCCCTCCTACGAGCAGTACTTC
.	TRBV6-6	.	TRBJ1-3	CASSPSQGTAGNTIYF	TGTGCCAGCAGTCCGTCCCAGGGAACCGCTGGAAACACCATATATTTT
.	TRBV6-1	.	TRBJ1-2	CASSEMIRDTF	TGTGCCAGCAGTGAGATGATCCGGGATACCTTC
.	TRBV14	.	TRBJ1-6	CASSQDRGSPNSPLHF	TGTGCCAGCAGCCAAGATCGAGGGTCACCAAATTCACCCCTCCACTTT
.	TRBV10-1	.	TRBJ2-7	CASSESVSYEQYF	TGCGCCAGCAGTGAGTCAGTCAGCTACGAGCAGTACTTC
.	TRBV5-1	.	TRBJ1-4	CASSSGATNEKLFF	TGCGCCAGCAGCTCAGGGGCGACTAATGAAAAACTGTTTTTT
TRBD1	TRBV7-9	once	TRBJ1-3	CASSLDRAQFFSGNTIYF	TGTGCCAGCAGCTTGGACAGGGCTCAGTTCTTCTCTGGAAACACCATATATTTT
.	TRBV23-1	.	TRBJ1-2	CASSKKTTASPRANYGYTF	TGCGCCAGCAGTAAGAAAACTACGGCTTCGCCTAGAGCTAACTATGGCTACACCTTC
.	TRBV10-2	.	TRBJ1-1	CASSEGGSEAFF	TGCGCCAGCAGTGAGGGGGGCTCTGAAGCTTTCTTT
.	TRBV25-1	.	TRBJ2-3	CASSDRAGWSTDTQYF	TGTGCCAGCAGTGACCGCGCAGGGTGGAGCACAGATACGCAGTATTTT
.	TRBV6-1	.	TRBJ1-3	CASSESGVSGNTIYF	TGTGCCAGCAGTGAAAGCGGTGTCTCTGGAAACACCATATATTTT
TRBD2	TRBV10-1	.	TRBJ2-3	CASSEGASGGGTDTQYF	TGCGCCAGCAGTGAGGGGGCCTCGGGGGGAGGCACAGATACGCAGTATTTT
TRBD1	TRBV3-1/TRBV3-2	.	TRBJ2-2	CASSQDKGAVAGELFF	TGTGCCAGCAGCCAAGATAAGGGGGCGGTCGCCGGGGAGCTGTTTTTT
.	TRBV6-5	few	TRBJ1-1	CASSYSRQHYTEAFF	TGTGCCAGCAGTTACTCGAGGCAGCATTACACTGAAGCTTTCTTT
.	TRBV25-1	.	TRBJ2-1	CASTQTYNEQFF	TGTGCCAGCACTCAGACATACAATGAGCAGTTCTTC
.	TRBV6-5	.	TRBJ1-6	CASSYSEGTDNSPLHF	TGTGCCAGCAGTTACTCAGAGGGTACTGATAATTCACCCCTCCACTTT
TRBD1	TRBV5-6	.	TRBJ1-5	CASSLGTGDNQPQHF	TGTGCCAGCAGCTTGGGAACAGGGGACAATCAGCCCCAGCATTTT
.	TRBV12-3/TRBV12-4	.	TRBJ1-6	CASSLQGNSPLHF	TGTGCCAGCAGTTTACAGGGTAATTCACCCCTCCACTTT
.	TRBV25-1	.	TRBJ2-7	CASGRGSYEQYF	TGTGCCAGCGGCCGGGGTTCCTACGAGCAGTACTTC
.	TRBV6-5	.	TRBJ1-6	CASSQAGPSSPLHF	TGTGCCAGCAGTCAGGCAGGCCCTAGCTCACCCCTCCACTTT
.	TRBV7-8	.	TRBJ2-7	CASSLTRGYEQYF	TGTGCCAGCAGCTTAACAAGGGGCTACGAGCAGTACTTC
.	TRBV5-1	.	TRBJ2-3	CASSLHGDTQYF	TGCGCCAGCAGCTTGCATGGCGATACGCAGTATTTT
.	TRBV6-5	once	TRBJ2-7	CASSKIQGGSEQYF	TGTGCCAGCAGTAAAATACAGGGTGGGTCCGAGCAGTACTTC
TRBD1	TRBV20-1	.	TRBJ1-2	CSASRGGESYGYTF	TGCAGTGCTAGTAGAGGGGGCGAGTCGTATGGCTACACCTTC
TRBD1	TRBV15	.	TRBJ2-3	CATSRGRGTGAPTTQYF	TGTGCCACCAGCAGAGGGCGGGGGACAGGGGCTCCCACTACGCAGTATTTT
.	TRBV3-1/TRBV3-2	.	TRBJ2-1	CASSQVAGPTEDNEQFF	TGTGCCAGCAGCCAAGTTGCAGGGCCGACCGAAGACAATGAGCAGTTCTTC
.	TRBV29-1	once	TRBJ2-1	CSVAERYNEQFF	TGCAGCGTCGCCGAGAGGTACAATGAGCAGTTCTTC
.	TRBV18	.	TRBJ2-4	CASSPPGMGSKNIQYF	TGTGCCAGCTCACCACCGGGGATGGGGAGCAAAAACATTCAGTACTTC
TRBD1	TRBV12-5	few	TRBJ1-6	CASGSTTGGYHNSPLHF	TGTGCTAGTGGTTCGACGACAGGGGGCTATCATAATTCACCCCTCCACTTT
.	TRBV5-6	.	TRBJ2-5	CASSLVGRNQETQYF	TGTGCCAGCAGCTTAGTGGGGCGGAACCAAGAGACCCAGTACTTC
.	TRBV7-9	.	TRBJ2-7	CASSKGWVAVPTQQYF	TGTGCCAGCAGCAAAGGGTGGGTAGCGGTTCCTACGCAGCAGTACTTC
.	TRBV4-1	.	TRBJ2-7	CASSQESLTDFRDEQYF	TGCGCCAGCAGCCAAGAATCTCTGACGGATTTTCGGGACGAGCAGTACTTC
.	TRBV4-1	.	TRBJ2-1	CASSQDYGGPAYNEQFF	TGCGCCAGCAGCCAAGACTACGGGGGGCCGGCCTACAATGAGCAGTTCTTC
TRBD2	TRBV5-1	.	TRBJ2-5	CASSPGLAGPQETQYF	TGCGCCAGCAGCCCCGGACTAGCGGGGCCCCAAGAGACCCAGTACTTC
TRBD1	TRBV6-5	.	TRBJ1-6	CASSRDRGEAPLHF	TGTGCCAGCAGCCGGGACAGGGGGGAGGCACCCCTCCACTTT
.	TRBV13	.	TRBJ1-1	CASSFGLDGGGTEAFF	TGTGCCAGCAGCTTCGGTCTTGACGGGGGTGGCACTGAAGCTTTCTTT
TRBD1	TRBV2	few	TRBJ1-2	CASSDATGAGGYTF	TGTGCCAGCAGTGACGCGACAGGGGCAGGAGGCTACACCTTC
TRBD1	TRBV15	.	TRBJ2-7	CATGETGYREQYF	TGTGCCACCGGGGAGACAGGGTATCGCGAGCAGTACTTC
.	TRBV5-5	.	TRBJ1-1	CASSPGHFVSEAFF	TGTGCCAGCAGCCCGGGACACTTTGTTAGTGAAGCTTTCTTT
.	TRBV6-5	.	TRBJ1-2	CASSLRVIGYGYTF	TGTGCCAGCAGTCTCAGGGTTATTGGATATGGCTACACCTTC
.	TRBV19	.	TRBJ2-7	CASQPTGPSYEQYF	TGTGCCAGTCAACCTACAGGACCATCCTACGAGCAGTACTTC